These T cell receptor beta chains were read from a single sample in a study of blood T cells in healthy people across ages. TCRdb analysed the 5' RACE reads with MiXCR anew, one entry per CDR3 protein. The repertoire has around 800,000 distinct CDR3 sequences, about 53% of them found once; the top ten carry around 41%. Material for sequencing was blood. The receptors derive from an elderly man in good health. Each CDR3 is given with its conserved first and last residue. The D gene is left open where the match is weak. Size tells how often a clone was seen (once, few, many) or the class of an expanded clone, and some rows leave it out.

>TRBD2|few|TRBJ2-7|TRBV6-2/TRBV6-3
TGTGCCAGCAGTTACGACTTCCGCGGGAGGGCTCACTCCTACGAGCAGTACTTC
CASSYDFRGRAHSYEQYF
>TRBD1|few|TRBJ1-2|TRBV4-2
TGTGCCAGCAGCGAACAGGGGGTGGCCCGGGGCTACACCTTC
CASSEQGVARGYTF
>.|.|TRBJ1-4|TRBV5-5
TGTGCCAGCAGCCCAGAGGGAACGGCAATGTGGTGGGAAAAACTGTTTTTT
CASSPEGTAMWWEKLFF
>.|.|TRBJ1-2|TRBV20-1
TGCAGTGCTAGAGATATGTCGTCGGGCAGGGGCCGGTATGGCTACACCTTC
CSARDMSSGRGRYGYTF
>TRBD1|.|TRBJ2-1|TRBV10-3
TGTGCCATCAGTCCGGACAGGCAGACCTACAATGAGCAGTTCTTC
CAISPDRQTYNEQFF
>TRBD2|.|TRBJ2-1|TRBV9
TGTGCCAGCAGCGTAGACGTCGCGGGAGGGCCTCTAAGTATGCAGTTCTTC
CASSVDVAGGPLSMQFF
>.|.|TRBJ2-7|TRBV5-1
TGCGCCAGCAGCTTGGGTAAGGTTGAGTACGAGCAGTACTTC
CASSLGKVEYEQYF
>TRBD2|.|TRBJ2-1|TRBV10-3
TGTGCCATCAGTATCGGGGGAGGGACCTACAATGAGCAGTTCTTC
CAISIGGGTYNEQFF
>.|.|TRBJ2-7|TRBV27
TGTGCCAGCAGTTCGGCCCTCGTCCACGAGCAGTACTTC
CASSSALVHEQYF
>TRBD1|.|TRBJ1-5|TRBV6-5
TGTGCCAGCAGAAGACAGGGAGAAAACCAGCCCCAGCATTTT
CASRRQGENQPQHF
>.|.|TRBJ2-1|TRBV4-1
TGCGTCAGCAGCTTCCCTTTTAATGAGCAGTTCTTC
CVSSFPFNEQFF
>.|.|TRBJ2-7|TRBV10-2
TGCGCCAGCAGTATTTCTCCCGCAGGGCAATCCTACGAGCAGTACTTC
CASSISPAGQSYEQYF
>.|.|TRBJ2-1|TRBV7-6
TGTGCCAGCAGCTTAGCCGTACCGACTAGTCCCTACGTCATTGAGCAGTTCTTC
CASSLAVPTSPYVIEQFF
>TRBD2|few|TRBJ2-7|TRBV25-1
TGTGCCAGCAGTGAATGGGCTAGCGGGGCCTCCTACGAGCAGTACTTC
CASSEWASGASYEQYF
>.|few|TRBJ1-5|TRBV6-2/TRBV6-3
TGTGCCAGCAGTTACCACCCCTTGACAGGCGCCAATCAGCCCCAGCATTTT
CASSYHPLTGANQPQHF
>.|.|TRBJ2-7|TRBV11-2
TGTGCCAGCAGCTTGGGACTGGGCTACAATGAGCAGTACTTC
CASSLGLGYNEQYF